These 12 T cell receptor delta chains were all obtained from the same sample, sequenced in a study of gamma-delta chains in newborns, infants, children. TCRdb reanalyzed the reads using CATT. The profile covers fewer than 8,000 delta-chain clones, with roughly 0.62% appearing a single time and about 16% taken by the ten largest. Sequences were obtained from blood. The receptors here all came from a child who was a newborn, infant or young child, either healthy, febrile or measles-vaccinated (not recorded which).

Worth noting for this clone: TCRdb records a much larger clone's protein for this DNA, with a difference at residue 17 that likely arises from a read error; the protein given is the translation of the DNA. The chain has TRDV2 and TRDJ3; 13 nucleotides agree with TRDD3. This CDR3 is 19 amino acids long. CDR1 and CDR2 (germline): GEAIGNYY, EKD. DNA for the CDR3: TGTGCCTGTGACATACTGGGGGATACGGCCTCCTGGGACACCCGACAGACGTTTTTC. Its translation: CACDILGDTASWDTRQTFF.

This clone was seen repeatedly, ten times or more. The rearrangement links TRDV2 to TRDJ2, with TRDD3 matching 9 bases. This CDR3 has 20 residues. Germline assignment: CDR1 GEAIGNYY and CDR2 EKD. The ends lost 4 bases at V and 3 bases at J; junction bases unmatched: 20. The CDR3, as DNA: TGTGCCTGTGAAGCGCTTGAGGGGGTGGGGGATAGAATCATGACAGCACAACTCTTCTTT. Its protein product is CACEALEGVGDRIMTAQLFF.

This clone was seen more than once but under ten times. This sequence is one base from a far larger clone and is likely a read error. The same CDR3 arises from other DNA sequences in this sample as well. The rearrangement links TRDV2 to TRDJ3; 9 bases are a match to TRDD3. The CDR3 length is 17 residues. Germline CDR1 and CDR2: GEAIGNYY and EKD. The CDR3 DNA is TGTGCCTGTGAGTACTGGGGGAGCTCCTGGGACACCCGGCAGATGTTTTTC. This codes for CACEYWGSSWDTRQMFF.

A word on this clone: This may arise from a read error, as a much more abundant clone is one base away. The same CDR3 arises from other DNA sequences in this sample as well. V gene TRDV2 combines with J gene TRDJ3; 9 bases align to TRDD3. Germline CDR1 and CDR2: GEAIGNYY and EKD. The CDR3 loop spans 19 amino acids. The CDR3 protein is CACDHLLGESSWDTRQMFF. As DNA, the CDR3 is TGTGCCTGTGACCATTTACTGGGGGAAAGCTCCTGGGACACCCGGCAGATGTTTTTC.

This clone came up a few times. TCRdb has a much larger clone's protein, which differs at residue 8 from the translation of this DNA, likely because of a read error; what is shown is the protein translated from the DNA. The chain joins TRDV2 to TRDJ3; 7 bases line up with TRDD3. The CDR3 covers 18 residues. From germline, CDR1 is GEAIGNYY and CDR2 EKD. Trimming removed 2 bases from V and 0 bases from J; junction bases left unmatched: 6. The CDR3 sequence: CACDNTGEVSWDTRQMFF. The CDR3, as DNA: TGTGCCTGTGACAATACTGGGGAAGTCTCCTGGGACACCCGACAGATGTTTTTC.

This clone was seen ten or more times. Just one base apart from a much larger clone, this may be a read error. This sample includes further DNA sequences coding for the same CDR3. CDR3 residues: CACDTVTGGTSSWDTRQMFF. CDR3 sequence (DNA): TGTGCCTGTGACACCGTGACTGGGGGAACCAGCTCCTGGGACACCCGACAGATGTTTTTC. This sequence joins TRDV2 and TRDJ3; TRDD3 agrees at 9 bases. The CDR3 is 20 residues long. From germline, CDR1 is GEAIGNYY and CDR2 EKD. V was clipped by 0 bases and J by 0 bases; unmatched bases: 8.

This clone was observed a handful of times. A read error may explain this, as a much larger clone is one base away. The chain joins TRDV2 to TRDJ3; TRDD3 matches at 7 bases. The germline gives CDR1 GEAIGNYY, CDR2 EKD. The CDR3 spans 17 residues. After removal of 5 bases from V and 2 bases from J, the junction contained 8 bases not matched to a gene. The CDR3 DNA is TGTGCCTGTGTGGGGCTGGGGGGCCCCTGGGACACCCGACAGATGTTTTTC. Translating gives CACVGLGGPWDTRQMFF.

The V and J genes are TRDV2 and TRDJ3; possible D gene TRDD3, 6 bases. The germline V and J ends were trimmed by 3 bases and 0 bases, with 14 bases remaining between them. The length of the CDR3 is 18 residues. Looked up from germline, CDR1 is GEAIGNYY and CDR2 is EKD. DNA of the CDR3: TGTGCCTGTGACGTACCGGGGGAGAGCTCCTGGGACACCCGACAGATGTTTTTC. It is translated as CACDVPGESSWDTRQMFF.

There are a few counts of this clone. The TCRdb protein, from a much larger clone, departs from this DNA's translation at residue 10, likely by read error; the protein shown derives from the DNA. The chain links TRDV2 to TRDJ2; 8 positions agree with TRDD3. The junction had 11 bases not matched to a gene; V was cut back by 3 bases and J by 0 bases. The germline V gene encodes CDR1 GEAIGNYY and CDR2 EKD. The CDR3 covers 18 residues. The CDR3 protein is CACDSLYWGPSLTAQLFF. CDR3 DNA sequence: TGTGCCTGTGACTCCTTGTACTGGGGGCCTTCTTTGACAGCACAACTCTTCTTT.

This clone was recorded a few times. TCRdb's entry gives the protein of a much larger clone, which mismatches this DNA's translation at residue 3, likely from a read error; the protein reported here is translated from the DNA. The chain recombines TRDV2 with TRDJ3; 9 nucleotides line up with TRDD3. The V gene's germline CDR1 is GEAIGNYY and CDR2 EKD. The CDR3 is made up of 20 amino acids. The CDR3, as DNA: TGTGCCCGTGACACCTGGGGGATTGGAGGAAGCTCCTGGGACACCCGACAGATGTTTTTC. Translating it yields CARDTWGIGGSSWDTRQMFF.

This clone has only a few counts. This likely stems from a read error, as it lies one base from a far larger clone. Other DNA variants within this sample encode the same CDR3. The V call is TRDV2, the J call TRDJ1; the D gene is possibly TRDD3 (6 bases). The CDR3 has 18 residues. Germline CDR1 is GEAIGNYY and CDR2 is EKD. The CDR3 sequence: CACDLMGGFPLYTDKLIF. CDR3 DNA sequence: TGTGCCTGTGACCTCATGGGGGGCTTTCCCCTGTACACCGATAAACTCATCTTC.

Notes on this clone: Possible read error: a much larger clone is one base away. Other DNA sequences within the sample encode an identical CDR3. The chain uses TRDV2 and TRDJ3; perhaps TRDD3 as D (6 bases). The V gene lost 0 bases and the J gene lost 0 bases, with 8 bases spanning the gap. Germline V gene sequence: CDR1 GEAIGNYY, CDR2 EKD. This CDR3 region has 17 residues. The CDR3 DNA follows: TGTGCCTGTGACACCTGGGGATCCTCCTGGGACACCCGACAGATGTTTTTC. Translating gives CACDTWGSSWDTRQMFF.